The 16 T cell receptor beta chains presented below share a single source sample, sequenced in a study of long-term antiretroviral therapy in people with HIV. The libraries were made with immunoSEQ v3.0 at survey level. Clones were read by immunoSEQ multiplex PCR, and TCRdb kept only the in-frame ones, dropping some. The sample has approximately 30,000 clones; 70% to 85% are singletons. This sample comprised unsorted PBMCs, obtained 0.8 years before starting antiretroviral therapy. All receptors come from a man aged 18 to 29 with HIV.

The chain combines TRBV5-4 with TRBJ1-2; D is undetermined. CDR3 length equals 13 residues. Germline V lookup: CDR1 SGHNT, CDR2 YYREEE (reference sequence). Trimming left V 2 bases short and J 7 bases short, with 12 bases between. In DNA form, the CDR3 reads TGTGCCAGCAGCTTCATAGGACGCCGTGGCTACACCTTC. It codes for CASSFIGRRGYTF.

The rearrangement joins TRBV9 to TRBJ1-5; 8 bases are shared with TRBD1. V lost 2 bases and J lost 6; bases outside the gene matches: 4. The CDR3 consists of 14 residues. Germline V gene lookup returns CDR1 SGDLS and CDR2 YYNGEE. Here the CDR3 DNA reads TGTGCCAGCAGCGTTTGGACAGGGCCTCAGCCCCAGCATTTT. It yields the protein CASSVWTGPQPQHF.

This chain connects TRBV14 to TRBJ2-5; D is unclear. This CDR3 is built from 15 residues. V was shortened by 0 bases and J by 1 base, with 9 bases between the two germline ends. The germline V gene has CDR1 SGHDN and CDR2 FVKESK. The CDR3 sequence: CASSQDLRTQETQYF. The DNA for the CDR3 is TGTGCCAGCAGCCAAGATCTGAGGACCCAAGAGACCCAGTACTTC.

The V and J genes are TRBV9 and TRBJ1-2, with a weak D call TRBD1 (6 bases). V dropped 0 bases and J dropped 4 bases, with 22 bases sitting between them. The CDR3 sequence is 18 residues long. Germline V gives CDR1 SGDLS, CDR2 YYNGEE. In nucleotides, the CDR3 is TGTGCCAGCAGCGTAGAGAGAGCAGGACAGAGGTACTCCTATGGCTACACCTTC. Protein product: CASSVERAGQRYSYGYTF.

The chain combines TRBV6-1 with TRBJ1-1; possibly TRBD1 for D (6 bases). Germline-derived CDR1 and CDR2 are MNHNS and SASEGT. The CDR3 extends over 15 amino acids. V lost 2 bases to trimming and J lost 10 bases, with 20 bases between them. CDR3 sequence reads: CASSEWRQGPPAAFF. For the CDR3, the DNA is TGTGCCAGCAGTGAATGGAGGCAGGGGCCGCCTGCAGCTTTCTTT.

The chain links TRBV2 to TRBJ1-2; no clear D gene. Trimming stripped 5 bases from V and 5 bases from J, with 6 bases between. Germline-derived CDR1 and CDR2 are SNHLY and FYNNEI. The CDR3 is 11 amino acids. CDR3 sequence: CASSLEYGYTF. In DNA form, the CDR3 reads TGTGCCAGCAGTCTAGAATATGGCTACACCTTC.

This clone was counted once. The chain couples TRBV6-4 to TRBJ1-1; maybe TRBD1 (5 bases). Trimming removed 6 bases at V and 5 bases at J, with 16 bases between. Germline CDR1 MRHNA, CDR2 SNTAGT. The CDR3 has 14 residues. This CDR3 reads CASRPGGVGTEAFF. The CDR3 region has the DNA TGTGCCAGCAGGCCTGGGGGGGTAGGTACTGAAGCTTTCTTT.

V and J are TRBV9 and TRBJ2-7, with TRBD2 matching 9 bases. This CDR3 has 16 residues. CDR1 and CDR2 from the germline V gene are SGDLS and YYNGEE. Trimming cost V 3 bases and J 1 base; bases outside gene matches: 8. The CDR3 nucleotides are TGTGCCAGCAGCGCCAGACTAGCGGAGGGGTCCTACGAGCAGTACTTC. Amino acid sequence: CASSARLAEGSYEQYF.

The chain recombines TRBV2 with TRBJ1-1; maybe TRBD1 (5 bases). Deletions cut 10 bases from V and 6 bases from J, with 9 bases between. CDR3 length: 10 residues. Germline values: CDR1 SNHLY, CDR2 FYNNEI. The CDR3 protein is CATKGAEAFF. DNA of the CDR3: TGTGCCACCAAAGGGGCTGAAGCTTTCTTT.

This rearrangement joins TRBV6-5 to TRBJ2-5, with 7 bases that match TRBD2. The CDR3 is 15 residues long. The V gene's germline CDR1 is MNHEY and CDR2 SVGAGI. Losses at the gene ends were 6 bases for V and 4 bases for J; bases not matched to a gene: 11. As DNA, the CDR3 is TGTGCCAGCAGGAAACGGGGGGAGGTCCGAGAGACCCAGTACTTC. Translated: CASRKRGEVRETQYF.

This CDR3 reads CASSLGTNFYEQYF. The CDR3 DNA reads TGTGCCAGCAGCCTAGGGACTAATTTTTACGAGCAGTACTTC. The V gene is TRBV5-6, the J gene TRBJ2-7, with 7 bases that match TRBD2. The germline V gene encodes CDR1 SGHDT and CDR2 YYEEEE. V dropped 4 bases and J dropped 4; count of bases not matched to a gene: 8. This CDR3 comprises 14 residues.

This clone was observed a single time. The gene calls are TRBV23-1 and TRBJ1-4, with TRBD1 matching over 10 bases. TRBV23-1 falls under the ORF class, with uncertain function. Trimming at V came to 2 bases and at J to 6 bases, leaving 6 bases not matched to a gene. This CDR3 contains 16 residues. Written as DNA, the CDR3 is TGCGCCAGCAGTCAAGGGGGGGACAGGGGCGATGAAAAACTGTTTTTT. Its translation: CASSQGGDRGDEKLFF.

The chain employs TRBV29-1 and TRBJ2-2, with D tentatively TRBD1 or TRBD2 (5 bases each). The CDR3 runs to 12 residues. V was shortened by 3 bases and J by 7 bases, with 9 bases between the two germline ends. Per the germline V gene, CDR1 is SQVTM and CDR2 is ANQGSEA. CDR3: CSVEGDGGELFF. As DNA, the CDR3 is TGCAGCGTTGAGGGGGACGGCGGGGAGCTGTTTTTT.

The chain has TRBV7-2 and TRBJ1-2, with D possibly TRBD1 on 6 matching bases. The CDR3 consists of 12 residues. The germline V and J ends were trimmed by 4 bases and 6 bases, with 9 bases remaining between them. From germline, CDR1 is SGHTA and CDR2 FQGNSA. The CDR3 region has the DNA TGTGCCAGCAGCTGGCAGGGGAATGGCTACACCTTC. This codes for CASSWQGNGYTF.

The table lists this clone with a count of one. J is TRBJ2-7 and V is TRBV5-8; tentatively, D is TRBD2 (6 bases). Germline CDR1 reads SGHTS; CDR2 reads YDEGEE. V lost 4 bases and J lost 2, with 25 bases in between. The CDR3 is 18 amino acids. The CDR3 DNA reads as TGTGCCAGCAGCCTACCGGGACTTGGTGGGGCCGAAACCTACGAGCAGTACTTC. It translates to CASSLPGLGGAETYEQYF.

The CDR3 DNA reads TGTGCCAGCAGTCCCCTCGACAGGGACCCCACAGATACGCAGTATTTT. Protein sequence: CASSPLDRDPTDTQYF. The rearrangement uses TRBV2 and TRBJ2-3, with 7 bases lining up with TRBD1. Germline values: CDR1 SNHLY, CDR2 FYNNEI. Trimming took 5 bases from V and 2 from J; bases not matched to a gene: 10. This CDR3 has 16 amino acids.